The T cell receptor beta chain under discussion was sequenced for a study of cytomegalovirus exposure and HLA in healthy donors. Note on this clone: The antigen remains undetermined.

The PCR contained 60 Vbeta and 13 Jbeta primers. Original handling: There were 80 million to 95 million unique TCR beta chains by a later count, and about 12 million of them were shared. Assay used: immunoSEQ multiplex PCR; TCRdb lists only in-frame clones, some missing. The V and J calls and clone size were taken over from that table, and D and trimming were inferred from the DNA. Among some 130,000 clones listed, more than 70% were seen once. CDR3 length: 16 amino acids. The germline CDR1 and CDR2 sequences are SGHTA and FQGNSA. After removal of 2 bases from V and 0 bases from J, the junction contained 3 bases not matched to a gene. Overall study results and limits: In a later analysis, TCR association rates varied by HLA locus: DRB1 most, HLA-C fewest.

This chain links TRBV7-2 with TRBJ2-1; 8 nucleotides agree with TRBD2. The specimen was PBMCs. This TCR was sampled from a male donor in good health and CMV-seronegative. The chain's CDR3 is CASSLRRGDSYNEQFF. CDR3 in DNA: TGTGCCAGCAGCTTAAGGCGGGGGGACTCCTACAATGAGCAGTTCTTC.